A selection of T cell receptor beta chains follows, all from one sample in a study of blood T cells in healthy people across ages. From the 5' RACE reads, TCRdb called clonotypes with MiXCR, one entry per CDR3 protein. The table lists 1.5 million to 2 million distinct CDR3 sequences, almost 35% of them singletons. Sequencing was carried out using blood. The receptors were sampled from a woman aged 30 to 39 in good health. The CDR3 runs from the conserved cysteine through the conserved F or W. A D gene is named only where the DNA matches it firmly.

v_gene: TRBV12-3/TRBV12-4; j_gene: TRBJ2-7; d_gene: -; CDR3aa: CASSSTSREQYF
v_gene: TRBV20-1; j_gene: TRBJ2-1; d_gene: -; CDR3aa: CSARDIRDSSHNEQFF
v_gene: TRBV15; j_gene: TRBJ2-7; d_gene: -; CDR3aa: CATSSTHPGRGYYEQYF
v_gene: TRBV20-1; j_gene: TRBJ2-5; d_gene: -; CDR3aa: CSARGPGRGETQYF
v_gene: TRBV2; j_gene: TRBJ2-5; d_gene: -; CDR3aa: CASGKGTQETQYF
v_gene: TRBV13; j_gene: TRBJ2-1; d_gene: TRBD2; CDR3aa: CASSLGVRGTSGTNNEQFF
v_gene: TRBV7-3; j_gene: TRBJ2-7; d_gene: -; CDR3aa: CASSTSKDWYEQYF
v_gene: TRBV5-1; j_gene: TRBJ2-7; d_gene: TRBD1; CDR3aa: CASSLGQGRNFQYF
v_gene: TRBV20-1; j_gene: TRBJ2-1; d_gene: TRBD2; CDR3aa: CSASVVSGTLSEQFF
v_gene: TRBV27; j_gene: TRBJ2-3; d_gene: -; CDR3aa: CASSLRAPFELDTQYF
v_gene: TRBV29-1; j_gene: TRBJ2-5; d_gene: TRBD2; CDR3aa: CSVEGMDGTTKETQYF
v_gene: TRBV11-2; j_gene: TRBJ1-1; d_gene: TRBD1; CDR3aa: CASSLFGTGYTEAFF
v_gene: TRBV6-1; j_gene: TRBJ2-5; d_gene: -; CDR3aa: CASSEARGETQYF
v_gene: TRBV3-1; j_gene: TRBJ2-5; d_gene: -; CDR3aa: CASSQGLPPVWYF
v_gene: TRBV28; j_gene: TRBJ2-3; d_gene: TRBD2; CDR3aa: CASSVLAGGSTDTQYF
v_gene: TRBV6-1; j_gene: -; d_gene: -; CDR3aa: CASKLRGLYEQYF
v_gene: TRBV20-1; j_gene: TRBJ2-7; d_gene: -; CDR3aa: CSASKPLGSYERYF
v_gene: TRBV7-2; j_gene: TRBJ1-6; d_gene: -; CDR3aa: CASSSREAQSIYNSPLHF
v_gene: TRBV15; j_gene: TRBJ1-5; d_gene: -; CDR3aa: CATSRDGTKNQPQHF
v_gene: TRBV18; j_gene: TRBJ2-7; d_gene: TRBD1; CDR3aa: CASSTSAGGSYEQYF
v_gene: TRBV9; j_gene: TRBJ1-6; d_gene: TRBD1; CDR3aa: CASSAPQGAGVLQSPLHF
v_gene: TRBV12-3/TRBV12-4; j_gene: TRBJ2-5; d_gene: TRBD1; CDR3aa: CASSAGTVPHGQYF
v_gene: TRBV9; j_gene: TRBJ1-2; d_gene: -; CDR3aa: CASSGPRVRYGYTF
v_gene: TRBV7-8; j_gene: TRBJ2-5; d_gene: -; CDR3aa: CASSSLPEQETQYF
v_gene: TRBV9; j_gene: TRBJ2-5; d_gene: -; CDR3aa: CASSVGTVDQETQYF
v_gene: TRBV25-1; j_gene: TRBJ1-6; d_gene: -; CDR3aa: CAGSVGLSPLHF
v_gene: TRBV5-1; j_gene: TRBJ2-5; d_gene: -; CDR3aa: CASSSNGRGSETQYF
v_gene: TRBV20-1; j_gene: TRBJ2-1; d_gene: TRBD2; CDR3aa: CSARDPAGHYNEQFF
v_gene: TRBV6-6; j_gene: TRBJ2-5; d_gene: TRBD1; CDR3aa: CASSYPQGAQETQYF
v_gene: TRBV11-2; j_gene: TRBJ1-1; d_gene: -; CDR3aa: CASSFGGADTEAFF
v_gene: TRBV12-3/TRBV12-4; j_gene: TRBJ2-2; d_gene: -; CDR3aa: CASTGTSNTGELFF
v_gene: TRBV4-1; j_gene: TRBJ2-7; d_gene: -; CDR3aa: CASTPNQGAYEQYF
v_gene: TRBV12-3/TRBV12-4; j_gene: TRBJ1-1; d_gene: TRBD1; CDR3aa: CASSSEQGSWTEAFF
v_gene: TRBV6-6; j_gene: TRBJ2-5; d_gene: TRBD1; CDR3aa: CASSYPNRGRETQYF
v_gene: TRBV27; j_gene: TRBJ2-1; d_gene: TRBD2; CDR3aa: CASSLLVGGPNNEQFF
v_gene: TRBV4-1; j_gene: TRBJ2-2; d_gene: -; CDR3aa: CASSLRFLLGTGELFF
v_gene: TRBV2; j_gene: -; d_gene: -; CDR3aa: CASSEGRVTYEQYF
v_gene: TRBV20-1; j_gene: TRBJ1-2; d_gene: TRBD1; CDR3aa: CSAGTGKDYTF
v_gene: TRBV11-2; j_gene: TRBJ2-7; d_gene: -; CDR3aa: CASSLTSKSHRVYEQYF
v_gene: TRBV9; j_gene: TRBJ2-5; d_gene: -; CDR3aa: CASSVESGRNQETQYF
v_gene: TRBV5-1; j_gene: TRBJ1-1; d_gene: -; CDR3aa: CASSLESAGGTEAFF